Each of the 3 T cell receptor beta chains below was sequenced from the same sample in a study of blood T cell repertoires in COVID-19 (dated by TCRdb to about 2020). The library was built by means of the immunoSEQ multiplex PCR assay. The immuneACCESS repertoire file appears here via TCRdb, limited to in-frame rearrangements. These files lack a portion of the clones; in checked studies, under half of the deficit traces to unresolved V genes, and the cause of the others is not known. The sample profile shows approximately 69,000 clones; roughly 85% of them were found once. The top ten constitute 1.8% of the sample. Input material: peripheral blood. The receptors come from a woman aged 60-75 years with acute or convalescent COVID-19.

The rearrangement joins TRBV7-3 to TRBJ2-1; 11 bases fit TRBD2. CDR1 is SGHTA, CDR2 FQGTGA, per germline. The CDR3 has 15 residues. Unmatched junction bases numbered 4, after V lost 4 bases and J lost 5 bases. CDR3: CASSSTSGTNNEQFF. The CDR3 DNA sequence: TGTGCCAGCAGCTCGACTAGCGGGACAAACAATGAGCAGTTCTTC.

The V gene is TRBV19, the J gene TRBJ2-7, with a weak D call TRBD1 (6 bases). The germline gives CDR1 LNHDA, CDR2 SQIVND (reference sequence). This CDR3 comprises 12 residues. V was trimmed by 5 bases and J by 5 bases, leaving 10 bases between them. In DNA form, the CDR3 reads TGTGCCAGTAGTCAGGGGCCGGACGAGCAGTACTTC. The encoded protein is CASSQGPDEQYF.

V gene TRBV7-2 combines with J gene TRBJ1-5, with a tentative D call TRBD1 (6 bases). This CDR3 comprises 15 residues. Germline-derived CDR1 and CDR2 are SGHTA and FQGNSA. Trimming shortened V by 5 bases and J by 6 bases, and 17 bases separated the two germline ends. The CDR3 nucleotides are TGTGCCAGCAGCCCACGAGGGGGTGGGATTCAGCCCCAGCATTTT. The encoded protein is CASSPRGGGIQPQHF.